These T cell receptor beta chains were read from a single sample in a study of T cells in Graves' hyperthyroidism and ophthalmopathy. TCRdb redid the calling of the multiplex PCR reads with MiXCR, one entry per CDR3 protein. This sample has roughly 710,000 distinct CDR3 sequences, with approximately 36% found just once. The sequencing input was blood. The receptors were sampled from a woman between 40 and 50 years old with Graves' hyperthyroidism. Each CDR3 is given with its conserved first and last residue. Fields, in order: V gene, J gene, clone size, D gene, CDR3 DNA, CDR3 protein. D genes are given only for firm matches. Clone size is not always given. Where it is, it says once, few, many or a class for expanded clones.

TRBV19	TRBJ1-1	.	.	TGTGCCAGTAGTATGAGGGAACCTGAAGCTTTCTTT	CASSMREPEAFF
TRBV27	TRBJ2-7	few	.	TGTGCCAGCATACCCTCTGACGAGCAGTACTTC	CASIPSDEQYF
TRBV5-5	TRBJ1-2	.	.	TGTGCCAGCAGCCCAGGGCCGGGACAAAGTAACTATGGCTACACCTTC	CASSPGPGQSNYGYTF
TRBV10-1	TRBJ1-2	many	.	TGCGCCAGCAGTGTGACGACGAGCCGGGGCTACACCTTC	CASSVTTSRGYTF
TRBV12-3/TRBV12-4	TRBJ1-2	.	.	TGTGCCAGCAGTTTATTTGGATCCGGAAACTATGGCTACACCTTC	CASSLFGSGNYGYTF
TRBV7-9	TRBJ1-4	many	.	TGTGCCAGCAGCTTAAGGTTGGATGAAAAACTGTTTTTT	CASSLRLDEKLFF
TRBV11-1	TRBJ1-2	many	.	TGTGCCAGCAGCTTAACCGGGACACAGAACTATGGCTACACCTTC	CASSLTGTQNYGYTF
TRBV20-1	TRBJ2-7	many	.	TGCAGTGCTAGAGACTACGAGCAGTACTTC	CSARDYEQYF
TRBV6-6	TRBJ1-4	.	.	TGTGCCAGCAGTTACGGAGGGACGACCCCAACTAATGAAAAACTGTTTTTT	CASSYGGTTPTNEKLFF
TRBV12-3/TRBV12-4	TRBJ1-5	.	.	TGTGCCAGCAGTCCGAGGGGGAACGATCAGCCCCAGCATTTT	CASSPRGNDQPQHF
TRBV3-1	TRBJ1-2	.	.	TGTGCCAGCAGCCAAGATTTAGGAACAAGGATGGGCTACACCTTC	CASSQDLGTRMGYTF
TRBV27	TRBJ2-7	few	TRBD2	TGTGCCAGCAGGAAGGGACTAGCGGGAGTCCTCTCTGGGGAGCAGTACTTC	CASRKGLAGVLSGEQYF
TRBV6-5	TRBJ2-5	.	.	TGTGCCAGCAGCTACGCACCGGCCGCCCAAGAGACCCAGTACTTC	CASSYAPAAQETQYF
TRBV6-2/TRBV6-3	TRBJ1-5	many	.	TGTGCCAGCAGCCGGTGGAGCAATCAGCCCCAGCATTTT	CASSRWSNQPQHF
TRBV20-1	TRBJ2-7	many	.	TGCAGTGCTAGGGGAGGGGGCTACCACGAGCAGTACTTC	CSARGGGYHEQYF
TRBV7-2	TRBJ2-1	.	.	TGTACCAGCAGCTTAGGGGCACGCGGAAACAATGAGCAGTTCTTC	CTSSLGARGNNEQFF